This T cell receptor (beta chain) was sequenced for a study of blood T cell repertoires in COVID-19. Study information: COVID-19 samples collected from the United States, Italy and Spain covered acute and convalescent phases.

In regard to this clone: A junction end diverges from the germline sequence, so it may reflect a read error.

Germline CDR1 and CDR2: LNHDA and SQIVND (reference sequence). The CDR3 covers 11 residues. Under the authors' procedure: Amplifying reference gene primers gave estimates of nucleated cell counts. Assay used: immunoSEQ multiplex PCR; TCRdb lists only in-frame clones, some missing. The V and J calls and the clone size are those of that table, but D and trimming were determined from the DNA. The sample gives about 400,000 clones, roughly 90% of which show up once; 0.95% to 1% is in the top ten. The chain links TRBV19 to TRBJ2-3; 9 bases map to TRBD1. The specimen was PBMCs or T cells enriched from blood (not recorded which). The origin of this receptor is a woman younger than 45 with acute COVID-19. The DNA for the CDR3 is TGTGCCAGTAGTGTGGGACAGGGCCCGCATTTT. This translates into CASSVGQGPHF.